Listed here are 19 T cell receptor beta chains from one sample, sequenced in a study of cytomegalovirus exposure and HLA in healthy donors. The PCR was carried out with 60 Vbeta primers and 13 Jbeta primers. Produced via immunoSEQ multiplex PCR; TCRdb's table is partial and in-frame only. The repertoire holds about 240,000 clones, about 80% seen once, with about 8% in the top ten. The source material was PBMCs. Receptors were obtained from a woman aged 60-75 years in good health and CMV-seropositive.

The V call is TRBV19, the J call TRBJ2-7, with a tentative D call TRBD1 (5 bases). V dropped 3 bases and J dropped 1 base, with 13 bases sitting between them. Germline-derived CDR1 and CDR2 are LNHDA and SQIVND (reference sequence). This CDR3 spans 15 amino acids. CDR3 loop: CASSMAAGSSYEQYF. In nucleotides, the CDR3 is TGTGCCAGTAGTATGGCGGCAGGGTCATCCTACGAGCAGTACTTC.

With regard to this clone: This specimen includes other DNA sequences encoding the same CDR3. The chain joins TRBV4-1 to TRBJ2-1; the D is unclear. Trimming removed 0 bases at V and 11 bases at J, with 11 bases between. This CDR3 contains 13 residues. Germline loops: CDR1 MGHRA, CDR2 YSYEKL. CDR3 bases: TGCGCCAGCAGCCAAGAGGTCGGTCGTCAGCAGTTCTTC. This codes for CASSQEVGRQQFF.

This chain links TRBV27 with TRBJ2-7, with 8 bases lining up with TRBD2. The length of the CDR3 is 16 residues. Unmatched junction bases numbered 14, after V lost 6 bases and J lost 4 bases. Germline loops: CDR1 MNHEY, CDR2 SMNVEV (reference sequence). The CDR3 nucleotides read TGTGCCAGCAGGATAGAAGCGGGAGACCCAGCTTACGAGCAGTACTTC. Protein: CASRIEAGDPAYEQYF.

The CDR3 region has the DNA TGTGCCAGCAGTTTTACGGACAGGGGCTATGGCTACACCTTC. This sequence encodes CASSFTDRGYGYTF. The chain carries TRBV28 and TRBJ1-2; TRBD1 agrees at 9 bases. This CDR3 is 14 amino acids long. From germline, CDR1 is MDHEN and CDR2 SYDVKM. The V and J ends lost 3 bases and 4 bases, in that order; junction bases with no gene match: 3.

The genes are TRBV7-3 and TRBJ2-3; no definite D call. V lost 2 bases and J lost 2, with 5 bases in between. Germline V CDR1 and CDR2: SGHTA, FQGTGA. This CDR3 comprises 13 residues. This CDR3 is CASSLELTDTQYF. The CDR3 nucleotides are TGTGCCAGCAGCTTAGAACTCACAGATACGCAGTATTTT.

This clone appeared a single time. The J gene is TRBJ2-1, the V gene TRBV4-1, with D possibly being TRBD1 (6 bases). V lost 8 bases, J lost 7 bases, and 15 bases lay in between. Germline lookup yields CDR1 MGHRA and CDR2 YSYEKL. This CDR3 spans 13 amino acids. For the CDR3, the DNA is TGCGCCAGCTCGAACAGGGAATCGAATGAGCAGTTCTTC. Its translation is CASSNRESNEQFF.

The rearrangement joins TRBV7-3 to TRBJ2-3, with a possible D match to TRBD1 (6 bases). Germline-derived CDR1 and CDR2 are SGHTA and FQGTGA. Trimming removed 5 bases from V and 2 bases from J, with 11 bases in between. This CDR3 is built from 14 residues. This CDR3 reads CASSQQGTTDTQYF. The CDR3 nucleotides read TGTGCCAGCAGCCAGCAGGGGACCACAGATACGCAGTATTTT.

The V and J genes are TRBV7-9 and TRBJ2-5; 10 bases align to TRBD2. CDR3 length: 17 residues. Germline-derived CDR1 and CDR2 are SEHNR and FQNEAQ (reference sequence). Germline trimming cut 4 bases from V and 4 bases from J; bases unmatched to any gene: 12. CDR3 loop: CASSSPTGSGGGETQYF. Here the CDR3 DNA reads TGTGCCAGCAGCTCGCCGACCGGGAGCGGGGGGGGAGAGACCCAGTACTTC.

V gene TRBV4-1 combines with J gene TRBJ2-1, with 7 bases lining up with TRBD2. The V gene end was trimmed by 4 bases and the J gene end by 10 bases; junction bases not matched to a gene: 16. Germline V lookup: CDR1 MGHRA, CDR2 YSYEKL. The CDR3 contains 16 residues. Written as DNA, the CDR3 is TGCGCCAGCAGCCTCGAAGCGGGACTGCGGCAATGGGAGCAGTTCTTC. It translates to CASSLEAGLRQWEQFF.

This chain joins TRBV5-1 and TRBJ2-7; the match to TRBD2 covers 7 bases. The J segment lost 0 bases and the V segment lost 5 bases, leaving 14 bases of the junction unmatched. The length of the CDR3 is 17 residues. Germline assignment: CDR1 SGHRS and CDR2 YFSETQ. DNA of the CDR3: TGCGCCAGCAGTTTGACATTCTCTAGCGGAAGCTCCTACGAGCAGTACTTC. Protein: CASSLTFSSGSSYEQYF.

J is TRBJ1-1 and V is TRBV6-5; D gene unclear. Trimming took 6 bases from V and 3 from J, leaving 8 bases between them. The CDR3 is 12 residues long. Germline loops: CDR1 MNHEY, CDR2 SVGAGI. The CDR3 here is CASSDGDTEAFF. CDR3 coding DNA: TGTGCCAGCAGCGACGGAGACACTGAAGCTTTCTTT.

The rearrangement uses TRBV11-2 and TRBJ1-2; the D is unclear. The CDR3 sequence is 13 residues long. Germline CDR1 and CDR2: SGHAT and FQNNGV. The V end lost 1 base, the J end lost 7 bases, and 10 bases lay between the germline ends. CDR3 in amino acids: CASSLVGRVGYTF. The CDR3 DNA is TGTGCCAGCAGCTTAGTCGGGAGGGTTGGCTACACCTTC.

This chain links TRBV6-6 with TRBJ2-3; no clear D gene. Germline V CDR1 and CDR2: MNHNY, SVGAGI (reference sequence). The CDR3 sequence is 14 residues long. Trimming stripped 5 bases from V and 2 bases from J, with 11 bases between. The CDR3 sequence: CASSPRQNTDTQYF. The CDR3 DNA follows: TGTGCCAGCAGTCCTCGACAAAACACAGATACGCAGTATTTT.

This chain links TRBV9 with TRBJ1-2; D possibly corresponds to TRBD1 (6 bases). Germline values: CDR1 SGDLS, CDR2 YYNGEE. Trimming left V 3 bases short and J 6 bases short, with 15 bases between. This CDR3 spans 14 amino acids. CDR3 in DNA: TGTGCCAGCAGCGCCACAACCTACAGGGATGGCTACACCTTC. Translation: CASSATTYRDGYTF.

V is TRBV5-6 and J is TRBJ2-7, with D hard to call. This CDR3 comprises 12 residues. V lost 0 bases and J 6 bases, leaving 7 bases between the germline ends. Germline V gives CDR1 SGHDT, CDR2 YYEEEE. This CDR3 is CASSLEQSEQYF. Here the CDR3 DNA reads TGTGCCAGCAGCTTGGAGCAATCCGAGCAGTACTTC. Combining the CDR3 with reference TRBV5-6 and TRBJ2-7 gives the whole variable domain DAGVTQSPTHLIKTRGQQVTLRCSPKSGHDTVSWYQQALGQGPQFIFQYYEEEERQRGNFPDRFSGHQFPNYSSELNVNALLLGDSALYLCASSLEQSEQYFGPGTRLTVT.

The sample holds a few counts of this clone. The chain uses TRBV9 and TRBJ1-5; 8 positions agree with TRBD1. The CDR3 runs 15 residues. Unmatched junction bases numbered 8, after V lost 4 bases and J lost 5 bases. Germline V gives CDR1 SGDLS, CDR2 YYNGEE. As DNA, the CDR3 is TGTGCCAGCAGCTCAGGGACAGGAGGTGATCAGCCCCAGCATTTT. It translates to CASSSGTGGDQPQHF.

This clone appeared a few times. This chain joins TRBV27 and TRBJ1-5; the D is unclear. CDR1 is MNHEY, CDR2 SMNVEV, per germline (reference sequence). This CDR3 is 18 amino acids long. V lost 1 base and J 2 bases, leaving 18 bases between the germline ends. For the CDR3, the DNA is TGTGCCAGCAGTTTATTCGGTAAGGACGGGGTCGGCAATCAGCCCCAGCATTTT. This translates into CASSLFGKDGVGNQPQHF.

The chain links TRBV28 to TRBJ1-5, with 7 bases lining up with TRBD1. J was trimmed by 7 bases and V by 6 bases; bases with no gene match: 3. The CDR3 is 12 amino acids. The V gene's germline CDR1 is MDHEN and CDR2 SYDVKM. The DNA for the CDR3 is TGTGCCAGCAGGGCAGGGGGGCAGCCCCAGCATTTT. Amino acids: CASRAGGQPQHF. Combining the CDR3 with reference TRBV28 and TRBJ1-5 gives the whole variable domain DVKVTQSSRYLVKRTGEKVFLECVQDMDHENMFWYRQDPGLGLRLIYFSYDVKMKEKGDIPEGYSVSREKKERFSLILESASTNQTSMYLCASRAGGQPQHFGDGTRLSIL.

The chain couples TRBV19 to TRBJ2-3; no definite D call. The CDR3 loop spans 14 amino acids. The ends were cut back, 5 bases at V and 0 bases at J, with 9 bases in the middle. Germline V gene lookup returns CDR1 LNHDA and CDR2 SQIVND (reference sequence). As DNA, the CDR3 is TGTGCCAGTAGTTTCCTGCTAAGCACAGATACGCAGTATTTT. It translates to CASSFLLSTDTQYF.